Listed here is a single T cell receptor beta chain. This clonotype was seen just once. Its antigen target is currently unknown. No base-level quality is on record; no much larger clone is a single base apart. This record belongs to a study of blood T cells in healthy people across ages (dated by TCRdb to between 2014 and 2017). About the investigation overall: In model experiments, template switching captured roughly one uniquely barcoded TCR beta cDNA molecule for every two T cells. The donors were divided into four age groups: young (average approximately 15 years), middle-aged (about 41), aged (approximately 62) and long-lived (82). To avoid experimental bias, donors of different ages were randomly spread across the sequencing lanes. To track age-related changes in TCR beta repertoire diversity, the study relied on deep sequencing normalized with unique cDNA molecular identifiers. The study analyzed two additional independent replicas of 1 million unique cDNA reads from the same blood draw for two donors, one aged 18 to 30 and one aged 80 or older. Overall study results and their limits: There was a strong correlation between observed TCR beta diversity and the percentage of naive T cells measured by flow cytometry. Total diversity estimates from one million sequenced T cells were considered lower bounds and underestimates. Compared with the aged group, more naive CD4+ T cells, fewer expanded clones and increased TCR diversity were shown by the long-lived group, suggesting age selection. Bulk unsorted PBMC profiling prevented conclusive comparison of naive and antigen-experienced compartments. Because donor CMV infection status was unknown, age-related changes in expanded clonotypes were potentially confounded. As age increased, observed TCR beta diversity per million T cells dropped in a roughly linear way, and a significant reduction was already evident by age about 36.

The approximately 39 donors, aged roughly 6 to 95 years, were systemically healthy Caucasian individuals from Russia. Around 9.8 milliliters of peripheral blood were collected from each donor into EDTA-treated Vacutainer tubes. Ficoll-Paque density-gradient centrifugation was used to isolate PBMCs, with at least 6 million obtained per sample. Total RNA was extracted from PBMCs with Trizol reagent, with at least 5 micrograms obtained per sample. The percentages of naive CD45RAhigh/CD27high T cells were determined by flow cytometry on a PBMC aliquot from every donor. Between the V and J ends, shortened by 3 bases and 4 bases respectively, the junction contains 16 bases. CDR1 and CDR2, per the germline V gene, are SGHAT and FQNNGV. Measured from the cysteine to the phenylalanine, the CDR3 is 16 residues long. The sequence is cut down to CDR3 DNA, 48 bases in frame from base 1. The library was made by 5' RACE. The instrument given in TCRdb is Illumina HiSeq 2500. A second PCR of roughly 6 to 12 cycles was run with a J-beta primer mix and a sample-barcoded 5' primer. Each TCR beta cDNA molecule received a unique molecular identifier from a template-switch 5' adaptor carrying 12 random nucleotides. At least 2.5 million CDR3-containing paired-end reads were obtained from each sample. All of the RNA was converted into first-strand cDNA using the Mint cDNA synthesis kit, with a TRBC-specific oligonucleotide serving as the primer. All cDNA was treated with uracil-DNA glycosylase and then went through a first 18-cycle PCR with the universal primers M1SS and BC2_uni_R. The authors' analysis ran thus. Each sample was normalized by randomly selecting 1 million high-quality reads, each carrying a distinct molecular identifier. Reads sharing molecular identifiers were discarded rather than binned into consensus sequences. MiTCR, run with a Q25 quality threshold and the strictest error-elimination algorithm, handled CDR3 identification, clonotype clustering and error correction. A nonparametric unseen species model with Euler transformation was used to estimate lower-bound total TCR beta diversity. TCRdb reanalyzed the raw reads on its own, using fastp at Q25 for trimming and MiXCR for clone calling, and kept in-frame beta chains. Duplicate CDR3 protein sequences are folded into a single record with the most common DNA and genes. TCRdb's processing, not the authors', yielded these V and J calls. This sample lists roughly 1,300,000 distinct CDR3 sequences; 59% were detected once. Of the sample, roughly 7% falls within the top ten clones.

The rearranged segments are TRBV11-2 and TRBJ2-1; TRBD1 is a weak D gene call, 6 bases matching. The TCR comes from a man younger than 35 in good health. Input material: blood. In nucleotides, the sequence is TGTGCCAGCAGCTTTCCCATCCCCGGACAGTACAATGAGCAGTTCTTC. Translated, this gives CASSFPIPGQYNEQFF.